Listed below are T cell receptor beta chains from one sample, sequenced in a study of early T cells in non-severe SARS-CoV-2 infection. TCRdb fed the 5' RACE reads into MiXCR, producing one record per CDR3 protein. The table shows approximately 70,000 distinct CDR3 sequences, with about an eighth occurring only once. This specimen was whole blood, taken at baseline. These receptors all come from an adult who was a healthcare worker with PCR-confirmed SARS-CoV-2 infection or an uninfected control (not recorded which). Both conserved end residues are part of each CDR3. A D gene is named only where the DNA matches it firmly. Where a row states a size, it is once, few, many or the class of an expanded clone; other rows omit it.

V gene	J gene	D gene	clone size	CDR3 DNA	CDR3 protein
TRBV5-6	TRBJ2-5	TRBD2	NA	TGTGCCAGCAGCGACTCAAGCGGGAGGTCCCAGTACTTC	CASSDSSGRSQYF
TRBV24-1	TRBJ2-5	NA	few	TGTGCCACCACACGGGAGACCCAGTACTTC	CATTRETQYF
TRBV7-2	TRBJ2-7	TRBD2	few	TGTGCCAGCAGCTTCCCGGGACTAGCGTGGGAGCAGTACTTC	CASSFPGLAWEQYF
TRBV11-2	TRBJ1-1	TRBD1	many	TGTGCCAGCAGCTTAACAGGGGGTACTGAAGCTTTCTTT	CASSLTGGTEAFF
TRBV3-1	TRBJ2-7	TRBD1	NA	TGTGCCAGCAGCCTGAAGGACAGGGTTGAGCAGTACTTC	CASSLKDRVEQYF
TRBV29-1	TRBJ2-5	NA	NA	TGCAGCGTTGAACGAGGGGCAGAGACCCAGTACTTC	CSVERGAETQYF
TRBV2	TRBJ1-3	TRBD1	NA	TGTGCCAGCAGTGAATCAGGGGGCTATGGAAACACCATATATTTT	CASSESGGYGNTIYF
TRBV3-1	TRBJ1-2	NA	many	TGTGCCAGCAGCCGTCTGGCCAACTATGGCTACACCTTC	CASSRLANYGYTF
TRBV7-3	TRBJ2-3	NA	many	TGTGCCAGCAGCTTGGGTGTTGGCACAGATACGCAGTATTTT	CASSLGVGTDTQYF
TRBV7-9	TRBJ1-2	NA	NA	TGTGCCAGCAGCCTCGATACCTCCTATGGCTACACCTTC	CASSLDTSYGYTF
TRBV4-2	TRBJ2-2	TRBD1	NA	TGTGCCAGCAGCCCTGGACAGGAGATTTACACCGGGGAGCTGTTTTTT	CASSPGQEIYTGELFF
TRBV5-8	TRBJ2-7	NA	few	TGTGCCAGCAGCTTGTGGGACAAATACTACGAGCAGTACTTC	CASSLWDKYYEQYF
TRBV12-3/TRBV12-4	TRBJ2-3	NA	few	TGTGCCAGCAGTTTATCTATTGGGGCGAGGGATACGCAGTATTTT	CASSLSIGARDTQYF
TRBV20-1	TRBJ2-1	TRBD2	few	TGCAGTGCTGTAGGACTAGCGGGAAATGAGCAGTTCTTC	CSAVGLAGNEQFF
TRBV12-3/TRBV12-4	TRBJ2-7	NA	many	TGTGCCAGCAGTTTTTTGGGGGAGCAGTACTTC	CASSFLGEQYF
TRBV12-5	TRBJ2-3	NA	NA	TGTGCTAGTGGTTTGGGACAGGAAAGCACAGATACGCAGTATTTT	CASGLGQESTDTQYF
TRBV7-3	TRBJ2-1	TRBD2	many	TGTGCCAGCAGCTTATTGACTAGCGGAAGGAATGAGCAGTTCTTC	CASSLLTSGRNEQFF
TRBV5-1	TRBJ2-1	NA	NA	TGCGCCAGCAGCTTGGAGGAAAGTGAGCAGTTCTTC	CASSLEESEQFF
TRBV20-1	TRBJ2-3	TRBD2	many	TGCAGTGCTCAGACTAGCGGGAGAGATACGCAGTATTTT	CSAQTSGRDTQYF
TRBV10-3	TRBJ1-2	NA	NA	TGTGCCATCCCAGGGGACTATGGCTACACCTTC	CAIPGDYGYTF
TRBV20-1	TRBJ2-3	TRBD1	few	TGCAGTGCTACGGACAGGCCACACACAGATACGCAGTATTTT	CSATDRPHTDTQYF
TRBV29-1	TRBJ2-7	TRBD1	many	TGCAGCGGCATGACAGGGGTTGACGAGCAGTACTTC	CSGMTGVDEQYF
TRBV6-2/TRBV6-3	TRBJ2-1	TRBD1	many	TGTGCCAGCAGTTTATGGCAGGGGGCCTATGAGCAGTTCTTC	CASSLWQGAYEQFF
TRBV7-3	TRBJ1-1	TRBD1	many	TGTGCCAGCAGCTTAACTGGGGACAGCGTGAACACTGAAGCTTTCTTT	CASSLTGDSVNTEAFF
TRBV20-1	TRBJ2-1	TRBD2	many	TGCAGTGCTCCCGGACTAGCGGGTACAAACTCCTACAATGAGCAGTTCTTC	CSAPGLAGTNSYNEQFF
TRBV11-3	TRBJ1-3	TRBD1	NA	TGTGCCAGCAGCTTACGACAGGGCTCTGGAAACACCATATATTTT	CASSLRQGSGNTIYF
TRBV7-9	TRBJ1-2	NA	few	TGTGCCAGCAGCTCTCCCCAGGGGCGCGGCTATGGCTACACCTTC	CASSSPQGRGYGYTF
TRBV19	TRBJ2-3	NA	few	TGTGCCAGTAGTATAACAGCGACAGATACGCAGTATTTT	CASSITATDTQYF
TRBV7-2	TRBJ1-1	TRBD1	NA	TGTGCCAGCAGCTTGGGACAGGTGCTGAACACTGAAGCTTTCTTT	CASSLGQVLNTEAFF
TRBV7-2	TRBJ2-2	NA	NA	TGTGCCACTAAAAGGGCTAACACCGGGGAGCTGTTTTTT	CATKRANTGELFF
TRBV9	TRBJ2-2	NA	NA	TGTGCCAGCAGCCCCAGATTAACAGCCAGTATCGGGGAGCTGTTTTTT	CASSPRLTASIGELFF
TRBV20-1	TRBJ2-3	NA	few	TGCAGTGCTAGAGATAGGCGGGGACACACAGATACGCAGTATTTT	CSARDRRGHTDTQYF
TRBV9	TRBJ1-3	NA	few	TGTGCCAGCAGCGGAAGCTCTGGAAACACCATATATTTT	CASSGSSGNTIYF
TRBV20-1	TRBJ2-7	TRBD2	few	TGCAGTGCTAGAGGCCCCGGACTAGCGGGGGAAAAAAACGAGCAGTACTTC	CSARGPGLAGEKNEQYF
TRBV11-1	TRBJ2-1	NA	NA	TGTGCCAGCAGCTTAGCGGGACCTCTAGGGAATGAGCAGTTCTTC	CASSLAGPLGNEQFF
TRBV9	TRBJ2-5	TRBD2	NA	TGTGCCAGCAGCGTAATGGGACTAGCGGGAGAGACCCAGTACTTC	CASSVMGLAGETQYF
TRBV4-2	TRBJ2-5	NA	few	TGTGCCAGCAGCCAAGATTCGTCAGAGACCCAGTACTTC	CASSQDSSETQYF
TRBV5-1	TRBJ1-1	TRBD1	NA	TGCGCCAGCAGCTTCACAGGGGTAGACACTGAAGCTTTCTTT	CASSFTGVDTEAFF
TRBV9	TRBJ1-6	NA	few	TGTGCCAGCAGCGTAGACGCTGGTAATAATTCACCCCTCCACTTT	CASSVDAGNNSPLHF
TRBV7-6	TRBJ1-2	TRBD1	many	TGTGCCAGCAGCCGCGACATGACAGGGCTCGGTGGCTACACCTTC	CASSRDMTGLGGYTF
TRBV7-2	TRBJ1-1	TRBD1	many	TGTGCCAGCAGCCCCCTGACAGGGCCGAACACTGAAGCTTTCTTT	CASSPLTGPNTEAFF
TRBV29-1	TRBJ2-5	NA	NA	TGCAGCGTTGAGAACCTAGCAGAGCAAGAGACCCAGTACTTC	CSVENLAEQETQYF
TRBV6-6	TRBJ2-4	TRBD2	NA	TGTGCCAGCAGAGATAGCGGGAGGGCCGGAAACATTCAGTACTTC	CASRDSGRAGNIQYF
TRBV5-1	TRBJ2-7	NA	NA	TGCGCCAGCAGCTTAGGGGGACGTTCGCCCTACGAGCAGTACTTC	CASSLGGRSPYEQYF